This TCR beta chain was sequenced during a study of cytomegalovirus exposure and HLA in healthy donors. Study conclusions and caveats: Researchers had no immune exposure information except CMV serostatus available.

The PCR contained 60 Vbeta and 13 Jbeta primers. This table comes from immunoSEQ multiplex PCR, and its TCRdb copy is limited to in-frame clones, with some not included. The sample contains approximately 180,000 clones, 81% of which appear only once. Germline CDR1 reads LGHNA; CDR2 reads YSLEER. The V gene lost 6 bases and the J gene lost 1 base, with 13 bases spanning the gap. This CDR3 contains 15 residues. Notes on this clone: What it binds is not known.

The chain uses TRBV4-3 and TRBJ2-1; tentatively, D is TRBD1 (5 bases). The material sequenced was PBMCs. The sequence came from a man between 18 and 35 years old in good health and CMV-seronegative. For the CDR3, the DNA is TGCGCCAGCAGTCAGGGTGTCCCTTCCTACAATGAGCAGTTCTTC. This encodes CASSQGVPSYNEQFF.